This TCR beta chain stems from a study of response to subunit inactivated influenza vaccine. TCRdb re-called the RT-PCR reads with MiXCR, one entry per CDR3 protein. The sample records a few hundred thousand distinct CDR3 sequences, 13% to 15% being singletons. Germline assignment: CDR1 SGHAT and CDR2 FQNNGV. The CDR3 consists of 16 residues. V lost 7 bases and J 1 base, leaving 16 bases between the germline ends. The sample here was PBMCs from blood, taken 11 to 12 days after vaccination. The receptor was derived from a man aged 50-60 years who received an inactivated influenza vaccine. The V call is TRBV11-2, the J call TRBJ2-2, with TRBD2 as a possible D gene (5 bases). CDR3 DNA: TGTGCCAGCACCCCTAGGTCGAGCGGGAACACCGGGGAGCTGTTTTTT. Translating it yields CASTPRSSGNTGELFF.